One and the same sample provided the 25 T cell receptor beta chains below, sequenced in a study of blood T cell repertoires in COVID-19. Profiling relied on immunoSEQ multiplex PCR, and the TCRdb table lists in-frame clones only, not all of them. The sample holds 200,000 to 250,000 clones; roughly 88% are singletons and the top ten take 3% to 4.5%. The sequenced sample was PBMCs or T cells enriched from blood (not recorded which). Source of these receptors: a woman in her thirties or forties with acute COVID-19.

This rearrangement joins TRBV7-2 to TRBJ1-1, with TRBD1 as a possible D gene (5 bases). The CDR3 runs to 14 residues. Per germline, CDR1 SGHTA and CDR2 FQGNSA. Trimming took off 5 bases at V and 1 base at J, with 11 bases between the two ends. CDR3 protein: CASSPVGANTEAFF. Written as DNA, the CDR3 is TGTGCCAGCAGCCCGGTTGGGGCGAACACTGAAGCTTTCTTT.

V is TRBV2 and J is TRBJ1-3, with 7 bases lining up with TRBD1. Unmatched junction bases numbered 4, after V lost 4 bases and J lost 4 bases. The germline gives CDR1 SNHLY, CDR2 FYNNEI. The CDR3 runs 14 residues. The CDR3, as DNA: TGTGCCAGCAGTGCTGACAGGGAAGGAAACACCATATATTTT. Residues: CASSADREGNTIYF. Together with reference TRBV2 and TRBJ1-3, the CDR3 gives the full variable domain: EPEVTQTPSHQVTQMGQEVILRCVPISNHLYFYWYRQILGQKVEFLVSFYNNEISEKSEIFDDQFSVERPDGSNFTLKIRSTKLEDSAMYFCASSADREGNTIYFGEGSWLTVV.

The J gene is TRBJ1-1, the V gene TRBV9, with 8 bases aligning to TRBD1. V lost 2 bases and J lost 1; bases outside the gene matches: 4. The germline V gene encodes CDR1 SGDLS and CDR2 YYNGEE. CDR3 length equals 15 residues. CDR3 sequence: CASSVAGGRNTEAFF. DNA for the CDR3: TGTGCCAGCAGCGTGGCAGGGGGCAGGAACACTGAAGCTTTCTTT.

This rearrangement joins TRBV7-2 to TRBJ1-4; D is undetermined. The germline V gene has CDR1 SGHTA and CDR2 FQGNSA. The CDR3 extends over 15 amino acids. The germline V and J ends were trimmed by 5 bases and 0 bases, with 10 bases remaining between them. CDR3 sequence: CASSPTHATNEKLFF. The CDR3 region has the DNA TGTGCCAGCAGCCCCACTCATGCAACTAATGAAAAACTGTTTTTT. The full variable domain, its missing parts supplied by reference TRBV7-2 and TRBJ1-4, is GAGVSQSPSNKVTEKGKDVELRCDPISGHTALYWYRQSLGQGLEFLIYFQGNSAPDKSGLPSDRFSAERTGGSVSTLTIQRTQQEDSAVYLCASSPTHATNEKLFFGSGTQLSVL.

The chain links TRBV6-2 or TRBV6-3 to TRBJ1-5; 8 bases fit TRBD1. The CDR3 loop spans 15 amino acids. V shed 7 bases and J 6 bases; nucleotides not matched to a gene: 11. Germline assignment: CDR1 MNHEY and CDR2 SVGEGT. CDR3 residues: CASTPTGELFQPQHF. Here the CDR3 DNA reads TGTGCCAGCACCCCGACAGGGGAATTATTTCAGCCCCAGCATTTT.

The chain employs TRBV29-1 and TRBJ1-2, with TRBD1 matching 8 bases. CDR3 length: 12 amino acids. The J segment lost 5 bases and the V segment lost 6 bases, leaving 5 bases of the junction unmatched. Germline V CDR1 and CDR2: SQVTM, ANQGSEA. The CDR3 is CSVNRGGYGYTF. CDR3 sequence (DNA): TGCAGCGTGAACAGGGGGGGATATGGCTACACCTTC.

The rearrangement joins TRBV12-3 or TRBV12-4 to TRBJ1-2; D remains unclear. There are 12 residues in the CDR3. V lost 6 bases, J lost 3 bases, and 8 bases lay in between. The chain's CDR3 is CASSLLYYGYTF. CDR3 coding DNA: TGTGCCAGCAGCCTCCTTTACTATGGCTACACCTTC.

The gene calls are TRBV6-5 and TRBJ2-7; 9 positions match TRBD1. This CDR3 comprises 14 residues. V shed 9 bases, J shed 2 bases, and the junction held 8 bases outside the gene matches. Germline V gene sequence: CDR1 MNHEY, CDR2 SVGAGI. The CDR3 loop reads CASKGTGFTYEQYF. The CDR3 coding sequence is TGTGCCAGTAAAGGGACAGGGTTTACCTACGAGCAGTACTTC.

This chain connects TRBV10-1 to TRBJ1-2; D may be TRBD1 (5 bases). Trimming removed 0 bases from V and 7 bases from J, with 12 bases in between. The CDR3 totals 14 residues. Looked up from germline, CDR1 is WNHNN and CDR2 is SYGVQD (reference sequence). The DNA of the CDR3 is TGCGCCAGCAGTGAGTCAATTGGGGGGGGTGGCTACACCTTC. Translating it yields CASSESIGGGGYTF.

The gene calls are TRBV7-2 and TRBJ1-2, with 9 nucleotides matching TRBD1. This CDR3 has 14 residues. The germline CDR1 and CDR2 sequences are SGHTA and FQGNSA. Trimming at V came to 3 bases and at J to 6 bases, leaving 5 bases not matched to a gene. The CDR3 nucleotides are TGTGCCAGCAGCTTCGGGAGGACAGGGGATGGCTACACCTTC. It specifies CASSFGRTGDGYTF.

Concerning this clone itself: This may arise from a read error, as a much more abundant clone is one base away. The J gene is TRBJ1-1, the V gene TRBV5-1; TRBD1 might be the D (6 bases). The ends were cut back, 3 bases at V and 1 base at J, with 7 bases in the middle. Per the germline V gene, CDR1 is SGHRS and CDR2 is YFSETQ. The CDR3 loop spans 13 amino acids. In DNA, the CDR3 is TGCGCCAGCAGCTCGACAGGGAACACTGAAGCTTTCTTT. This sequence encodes CASSSTGNTEAFF.

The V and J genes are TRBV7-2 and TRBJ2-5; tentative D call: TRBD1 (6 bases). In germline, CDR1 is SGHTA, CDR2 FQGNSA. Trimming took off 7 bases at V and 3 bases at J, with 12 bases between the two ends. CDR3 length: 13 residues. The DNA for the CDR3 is TGTGCCAGCAAGGACCAGGGGAAAGAGACCCAGTACTTC. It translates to CASKDQGKETQYF.

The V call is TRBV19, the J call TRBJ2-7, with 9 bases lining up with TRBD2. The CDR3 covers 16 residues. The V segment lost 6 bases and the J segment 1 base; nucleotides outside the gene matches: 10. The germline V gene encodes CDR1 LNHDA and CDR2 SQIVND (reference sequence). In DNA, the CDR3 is TGTGCCAGTAGCCCCGAACCCCTAGCGGGGTCCTACGAGCAGTACTTC. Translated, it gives CASSPEPLAGSYEQYF.

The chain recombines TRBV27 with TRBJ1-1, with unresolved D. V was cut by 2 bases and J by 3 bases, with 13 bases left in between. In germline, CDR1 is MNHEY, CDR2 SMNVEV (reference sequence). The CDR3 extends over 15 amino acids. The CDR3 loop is CASSLLPGSDTEAFF. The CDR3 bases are TGTGCCAGCAGTTTACTTCCGGGGTCGGACACTGAAGCTTTCTTT.

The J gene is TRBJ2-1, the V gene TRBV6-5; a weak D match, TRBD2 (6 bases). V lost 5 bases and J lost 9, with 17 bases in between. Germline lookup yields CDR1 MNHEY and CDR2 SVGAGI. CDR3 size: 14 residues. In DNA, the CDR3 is TGTGCCAGCAGTCGAGGAGGAGGGATCGGTGAGCAGTTCTTC. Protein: CASSRGGGIGEQFF.

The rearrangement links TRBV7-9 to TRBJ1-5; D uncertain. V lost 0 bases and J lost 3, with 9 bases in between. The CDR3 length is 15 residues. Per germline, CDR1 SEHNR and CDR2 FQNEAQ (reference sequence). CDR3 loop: CASSLAGESNQPQHF. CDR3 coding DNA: TGTGCCAGCAGCTTAGCCGGAGAATCCAATCAGCCCCAGCATTTT.

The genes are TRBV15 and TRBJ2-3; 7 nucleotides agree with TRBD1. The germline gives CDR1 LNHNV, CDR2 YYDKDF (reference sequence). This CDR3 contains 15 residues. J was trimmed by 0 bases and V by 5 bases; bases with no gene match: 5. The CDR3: CATSYDRASTDTQYF. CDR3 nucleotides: TGTGCCACCAGCTACGACAGGGCTAGCACAGATACGCAGTATTTT.

In DNA, the CDR3 is TGTGCCAGCAGTTACGGAGGAGGGCGCGAGCAGTACTTC. Amino acids: CASSYGGGREQYF. The V call is TRBV6-5, the J call TRBJ2-7, with D perhaps matching TRBD2 (6 bases). V gave up 2 bases and J gave up 6 bases, with 11 bases separating them. Germline V CDR1 and CDR2: MNHEY, SVGAGI. The CDR3 is 13 amino acids.

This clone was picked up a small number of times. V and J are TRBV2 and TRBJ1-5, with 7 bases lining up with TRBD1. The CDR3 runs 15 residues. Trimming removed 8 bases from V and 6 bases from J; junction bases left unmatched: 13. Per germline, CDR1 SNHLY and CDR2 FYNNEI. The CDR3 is CASGRMEGAAQPQHF. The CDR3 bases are TGTGCCAGCGGAAGGATGGAGGGGGCGGCTCAGCCCCAGCATTTT.

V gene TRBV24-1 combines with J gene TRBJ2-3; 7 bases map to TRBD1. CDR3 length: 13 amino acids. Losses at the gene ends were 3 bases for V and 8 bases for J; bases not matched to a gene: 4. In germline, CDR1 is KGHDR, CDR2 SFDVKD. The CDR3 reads CATSDPGGVTQYF. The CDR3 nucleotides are TGTGCCACCAGTGATCCAGGGGGTGTTACGCAGTATTTT.

In DNA, the CDR3 is TGTGCCAGCAGTCATTACCGGGACAGGGGCAATCAGCCCCAGCATTTT. Protein product: CASSHYRDRGNQPQHF. The J gene is TRBJ1-5, the V gene TRBV7-8; TRBD1 matches 9 bases. CDR3 length: 16 amino acids. Germline V lookup: CDR1 SGHVS, CDR2 FQNEAQ. With 6 bases clipped from V and 2 bases from J, the junction kept 8 bases outside the gene matches.

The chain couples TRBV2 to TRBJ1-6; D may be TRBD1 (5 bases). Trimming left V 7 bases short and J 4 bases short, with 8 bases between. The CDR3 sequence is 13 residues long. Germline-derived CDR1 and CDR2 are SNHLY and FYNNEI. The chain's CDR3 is CASTGGYNSPLHF. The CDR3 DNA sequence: TGTGCCAGCACCGGGGGTTATAATTCACCCCTCCACTTT. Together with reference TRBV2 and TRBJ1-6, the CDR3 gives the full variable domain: EPEVTQTPSHQVTQMGQEVILRCVPISNHLYFYWYRQILGQKVEFLVSFYNNEISEKSEIFDDQFSVERPDGSNFTLKIRSTKLEDSAMYFCASTGGYNSPLHFGNGTRLTVT.

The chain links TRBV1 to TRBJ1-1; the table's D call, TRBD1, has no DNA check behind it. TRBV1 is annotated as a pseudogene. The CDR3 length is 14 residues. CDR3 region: CTSSRQGLNTEAFF. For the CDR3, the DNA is TGCACCAGCAGCCGACAGGGTCTGAACACTGAAGCTTTCTTT.

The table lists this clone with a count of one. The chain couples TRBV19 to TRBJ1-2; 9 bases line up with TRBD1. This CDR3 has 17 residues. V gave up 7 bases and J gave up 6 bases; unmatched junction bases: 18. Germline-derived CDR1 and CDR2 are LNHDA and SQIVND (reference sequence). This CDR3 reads CASTDRDRVSPQHGYTF. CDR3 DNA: TGTGCCAGTACGGACCGGGACAGGGTAAGCCCCCAACATGGCTACACCTTC.

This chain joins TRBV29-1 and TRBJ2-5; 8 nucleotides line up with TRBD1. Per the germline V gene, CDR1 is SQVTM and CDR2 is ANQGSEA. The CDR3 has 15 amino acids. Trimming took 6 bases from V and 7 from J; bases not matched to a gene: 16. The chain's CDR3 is CSVVEPPQGAGTQYF. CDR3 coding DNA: TGCAGCGTGGTTGAACCTCCGCAGGGGGCGGGGACCCAGTACTTC.